This TCR beta chain is drawn from a study of neoadjuvant nivolumab and ipilimumab in lung cancer. Germline values: CDR1 MNHNS, CDR2 SASEGT. V lost 7 bases and J 3 bases, leaving 6 bases between the germline ends. There are 11 residues in the CDR3. Only in-frame clones appear in the TCRdb table, and some are missing; sequencing was by immunoSEQ multiplex PCR. In the table there are about 18,000 clones, 75% to 85% of which are singletons. V and J are TRBV6-1 and TRBJ1-1; D remains unclear. The sequence derives from an adult with non-small cell lung cancer. Sequences were derived from tumor tissue, sampled after neoadjuvant nivolumab, alone or with ipilimumab, at or shortly before surgery. As DNA, the CDR3 is TGTGCCAGCAAGCGGGACACTGAAGCTTTCTTT. It is translated as CASKRDTEAFF.